These T cell receptor beta chains were read from a single sample in a study of shared clonotypes between healthy human individuals. Sequencing used immunoSEQ multiplex PCR; TCRdb keeps in-frame clones, though not all of them. The sample shows about 2.2 million clones, roughly 93% of them seen only once. Sequencing was carried out using naive CD8+ T cells from PBMCs. The receptors were gathered from a man in his late teens or twenties in good health. Some clones in this sample may be carry-over from other donors' samples. CDR3s include the opening cysteine and the closing phenylalanine or tryptophan. The D gene is left open where the match is weak. A row's size may be missing; if present it is once, few, many or a size class.

V gene	clone size	CDR3 length	J gene	D gene	CDR3 DNA	CDR3 protein
TRBV19	NA	15	TRBJ2-1	TRBD2	TGTGCCAGTACCCAGGGACTAGCGGGATACAATGAGCAGTTCTTC	CASTQGLAGYNEQFF
TRBV19	NA	19	TRBJ2-2	TRBD2	TGTGCCAGTAGTATAGCCCCACGGACTAGCGGGAGATTTACCGGGGAGCTGTTTTTT	CASSIAPRTSGRFTGELFF
TRBV5-4	NA	14	TRBJ1-5	NA	TGTGCCAGCAGCTCCGGGACACAAAATCAGCCCCAGCATTTT	CASSSGTQNQPQHF
TRBV6-5	NA	12	TRBJ1-2	TRBD1	TGTGCCGTAGGGGGCAAAGTGTTGGGCTACACCTTC	CAVGGKVLGYTF
TRBV9	NA	16	TRBJ2-2	TRBD1	TGTGCCAGCAGCGTACCTCGGGACAGCAACACCGGGGAGCTGTTTTTT	CASSVPRDSNTGELFF
TRBV5-6	once	14	TRBJ1-5	NA	TGTGCCAGCAGCTTGGGAGACGGCAATCAGCCCCAGCATTTT	CASSLGDGNQPQHF
TRBV5-4	NA	17	TRBJ2-4	NA	TGTGCCAGCACCATTGATGGCCAGGTACTAGCCAAAAACATTCAGTACTTC	CASTIDGQVLAKNIQYF
TRBV13	NA	13	TRBJ1-4	TRBD1	TGTGCCAGCAGTCAGGGGGAGAATGAAAAACTGTTTTTT	CASSQGENEKLFF
TRBV27	NA	13	TRBJ2-3	NA	TGTGCCAGCAGTAGCAGAGGCCCAGATACGCAGTATTTT	CASSSRGPDTQYF
TRBV5-1	NA	16	TRBJ2-5	TRBD2	TGCGCCAGCAGCACCGACTTGGGACTATTCCAAGAGACCCAGTACTTC	CASSTDLGLFQETQYF
TRBV4-2	NA	17	TRBJ2-2	NA	TGTGCCAGCAGCCCGCAAATGGGCGGGGCCGACACCGGGGAGCTGTTTTTT	CASSPQMGGADTGELFF
TRBV11-1	once	15	TRBJ2-1	TRBD2	TGTGCCAGCAGCTTGAACGGGAGGGGTCTAGATGAGCAGTTCTTC	CASSLNGRGLDEQFF
TRBV27	NA	15	TRBJ2-3	NA	TGTGCCAGCAGGCCCCGGGAGCGGAGCACAGATACGCAGTATTTT	CASRPRERSTDTQYF
TRBV15	NA	10	TRBJ2-7	NA	TGTGCCTTGGCCAGTTTCGAGCAGTACTTC	CALASFEQYF
TRBV14	NA	17	TRBJ2-2	NA	TGTGCCAGCAGCCAAGATGCAGGGTGGAATGGAGGCGGGGAGCTGTTTTTT	CASSQDAGWNGGGELFF
TRBV19	NA	14	TRBJ1-4	NA	TGTGCCAGTAGTATGGACGCAACTAATGAAAAACTGTTTTTT	CASSMDATNEKLFF
TRBV14	few	12	TRBJ1-4	NA	TGTGCCAGCAGCCTATATCGTGAAAAACTGTTTTTT	CASSLYREKLFF
TRBV5-5	NA	14	TRBJ2-7	TRBD1	TGTGCCAGCACCACCGACAGGGCCTCCTACGAGCAGTACTTC	CASTTDRASYEQYF
TRBV27	NA	15	TRBJ2-7	TRBD2	TGTGCCAGCAGTTTTCCGGGACTAGCGGTCTCGGAGCAGTACTTC	CASSFPGLAVSEQYF
TRBV7-9	once	14	TRBJ1-1	TRBD1	TGTGCCAGCAGCTCGGCGGACAGGGACACTGAAGCTTTCTTT	CASSSADRDTEAFF
TRBV9	NA	16	TRBJ1-3	NA	TGTGCCAGCAGCGTTACCGGGGCGACCGCTGGAAACACCATATATTTT	CASSVTGATAGNTIYF
TRBV7-9	NA	15	TRBJ1-2	NA	TGTGCCAGCAGCTTAGGCGAGGGAGTGAACTATGGCTACACCTTC	CASSLGEGVNYGYTF
TRBV4-1	NA	14	TRBJ1-1	NA	TGCGCCAGCAGCCAGGGTCAGAGGAACACTGAAGCTTTCTTT	CASSQGQRNTEAFF
TRBV5-4	NA	16	TRBJ2-3	NA	TGTGCCAGCAGCTTGTGGGCGGGGCTGAGCACAGATACGCAGTATTTT	CASSLWAGLSTDTQYF
TRBV27	NA	12	TRBJ2-1	NA	TGTGCCAGCAGTTCGGGCGTAAATGAGCAGTTCTTC	CASSSGVNEQFF
TRBV7-9	NA	16	TRBJ1-3	NA	TGTGCCAGCAGCTTAGGGCCCCCTTTATCTGGAAACACCATATATTTT	CASSLGPPLSGNTIYF
TRBV7-6	NA	14	TRBJ2-7	NA	TGTGCCAGCAGCTTGCAGGTCGATTCCTACGAGCAGTACTTC	CASSLQVDSYEQYF
TRBV11-2	NA	16	TRBJ2-4	NA	TGTGCCAGCAGCCTGGGGGATGCCAAGGTGGGAGACATTCAGTACTTC	CASSLGDAKVGDIQYF
TRBV6-5	NA	15	TRBJ2-5	NA	TGTGCCAGCAGTTCTCGGCCGGAGAGGCCCGAGACCCAGTACTTC	CASSSRPERPETQYF
TRBV4-1	NA	14	TRBJ1-2	TRBD1	TGCGCCAGCAGCCTCGGGACAGGGTCGGGAGGCTACACCTTC	CASSLGTGSGGYTF
TRBV7-8	NA	13	TRBJ1-2	NA	TGTGCCAGCAGCCTCTTAAAGGCAGATGGCTACACCTTC	CASSLLKADGYTF
TRBV6-5	NA	15	TRBJ1-5	NA	TGTGCCAGCAGCCCCACCCATCCGGGGAGTCAGCCCCAGCATTTT	CASSPTHPGSQPQHF
TRBV7-8	NA	14	TRBJ1-3	TRBD1	TGTGCCAGCAGCTCCAGGGGGCCTGGAAACACCATATATTTT	CASSSRGPGNTIYF
TRBV28	NA	15	TRBJ2-1	TRBD2	TGTGCCAGCAGTCCTCTAGCGGGAGGCTACAATGAGCAGTTCTTC	CASSPLAGGYNEQFF
TRBV19	NA	14	TRBJ1-1	NA	TGTGCCAGTAGTTCTCGACTGATGAACACTGAAGCTTTCTTT	CASSSRLMNTEAFF
TRBV19	NA	11	TRBJ2-7	NA	TGTGCCAGTAGCATGGGGGCTGAGCAGTACTTC	CASSMGAEQYF
TRBV4-1	NA	11	TRBJ1-2	NA	TGCGCCAGCAGCCAAGGTAGAGAATACACCTTC	CASSQGREYTF
TRBV7-3	NA	14	TRBJ2-1	NA	TGTGCCAGCAGCTTAACCGGGCCAGTTAATGAGCAGTTCTTC	CASSLTGPVNEQFF
TRBV27	NA	15	TRBJ2-1	TRBD2	TGTGCCAGCAGCCTGGGGGGGTGGATGGGGAGTGAGCAGTTCTTC	CASSLGGWMGSEQFF
TRBV21-1	NA	15	TRBJ2-7	NA	TGTGCCAGCAGCAGACCCCCAGGGGCGCGGTACGAGCAGTACTTC	CASSRPPGARYEQYF
TRBV27	NA	16	TRBJ2-4	NA	TGTGCCAGCAGTTTATCGGCAGGGGTTTCCAAAAACATTCAGTACTTC	CASSLSAGVSKNIQYF
TRBV7-9	NA	17	TRBJ2-7	TRBD1	TGTGCCAGCAGCTCGATGGGGAGACAGGGGCCTACCTACGAGCAGTACTTC	CASSSMGRQGPTYEQYF
TRBV28	once	13	TRBJ2-7	TRBD1	TGTGCCGGCCGTGGGACAGGGACCTACGAGCAGTACTTC	CAGRGTGTYEQYF
TRBV4-1	NA	14	TRBJ2-7	NA	TGCGCCAGCAGCCAAGCCGTATCGAGGGATGAGCAGTACTTC	CASSQAVSRDEQYF
TRBV7-9	NA	13	TRBJ1-5	NA	TGTGCCAGCAGCCGCGGACTAAATCAGCCCCAGCATTTT	CASSRGLNQPQHF
TRBV27	NA	16	TRBJ1-1	NA	TGTGCCAGCAGTACCCCGAGGCCCGGCGGGGACACTGAAGCTTTCTTT	CASSTPRPGGDTEAFF
TRBV5-1	NA	18	TRBJ1-1	TRBD1	TGCGCCAGCAGCCCCGGACAGGGAGGGAGCGTGGATGACACTGAAGCTTTCTTT	CASSPGQGGSVDDTEAFF
TRBV5-1	NA	14	TRBJ1-1	NA	TGCGCCAGCAGCTTGGTTCAGGGGAACACTGAAGCTTTCTTT	CASSLVQGNTEAFF
TRBV5-1	NA	13	TRBJ1-2	NA	TGCGCCAGCAGCCCGGGGAGGGGTGATGGCTACACCTTC	CASSPGRGDGYTF
TRBV28	NA	16	TRBJ2-3	NA	TGTGCCAGCAGTCCCTCTGGAGAGGGAGTATGGGATACGCAGTATTTT	CASSPSGEGVWDTQYF
TRBV5-1	NA	13	TRBJ2-7	NA	TGCGCCAGCAGCCCCGACAGGATAAACGAGCAGTACTTC	CASSPDRINEQYF
TRBV7-9	NA	18	TRBJ2-2	TRBD2	TGTGCCAGCAGCTCGACCGGTAGCGGGAGGACTCGGGTCGGGGAGCTGTTTTTT	CASSSTGSGRTRVGELFF
TRBV5-1	NA	17	TRBJ1-1	NA	TGCGCCAGCAGCCCGGGGCCACATCGAACAGGGTACACTGAAGCTTTCTTT	CASSPGPHRTGYTEAFF
TRBV27	NA	15	TRBJ2-1	NA	TGTGCCAGCAGTTTGAACAGCGTCTCCTACAATGAGCAGTTCTTC	CASSLNSVSYNEQFF
TRBV10-3	NA	13	TRBJ2-5	TRBD1	TGTGCCATCAGCGGGACAGGGGAAGAGACCCAGTACTTC	CAISGTGEETQYF